This passage covers 29 T cell receptor beta chains from one sample sequenced in a study of neurological immune-mediated disorders. TCRdb ran MiXCR on the 5' RACE reads and lists one entry per CDR3 protein. The table shows tens of thousands of distinct CDR3 sequences, with approximately 4% occurring only once. The material sequenced was PBMCs. These receptor sequences come from a woman aged 45-65 years with multiple sclerosis.

This clonotype was seen ten or more times. The chain is built from TRBV12-3 or TRBV12-4 and TRBJ1-5; D not resolved. V was cut by 3 bases and J by 3 bases, with 3 bases left in between. The CDR3 has 12 amino acids. This CDR3 is CASSLVNQPQHF. The CDR3 nucleotides read TGTGCCAGCAGTTTGGTCAATCAGCCCCAGCATTTT.

The chain employs TRBV20-1 and TRBJ1-2; no definite D call. The length of the CDR3 is 11 residues. The ends were cut back, 3 bases at V and 7 bases at J, with 9 bases in the middle. Germline V CDR1 and CDR2: DFQATT, SNEGSKA (reference sequence). For the CDR3, the DNA is TGCAGTGCTAGGGACCCTTTTGGCTACACCTTC. Translated: CSARDPFGYTF.

This clonotype was seen at least ten times. V is TRBV4-3 and J is TRBJ1-1; 9 bases are shared with TRBD1. V lost 4 bases, J lost 9 bases, and 6 bases stayed unmatched. The CDR3 consists of 13 residues. Germline CDR1 and CDR2: LGHNA and YSLEER. The CDR3 is CASSPGGTGQAFF. The CDR3 region has the DNA TGCGCCAGCAGCCCGGGGGGGACAGGGCAAGCTTTCTTT.

This clonotype was detected ten times or more. The gene calls are TRBV5-1 and TRBJ1-3, with a tentative D call TRBD1 (5 bases). Trimming cost V 1 base and J 0 bases, with 11 bases left between them. Germline assignment: CDR1 SGHRS and CDR2 YFSETQ. The CDR3 consists of 16 residues. DNA for the CDR3: TGCGCCAGCAGCTTGATGGGGGACGGCTCTGGAAACACCATATATTTT. Its protein is CASSLMGDGSGNTIYF.

This clonotype was recorded at least ten times. The chain combines TRBV4-1 with TRBJ1-5; D remains ambiguous. The CDR3 loop spans 15 amino acids. Looked up from germline, CDR1 is MGHRA and CDR2 is YSYEKL. The V end lost 0 bases, the J end lost 2 bases, and 8 bases lay between the germline ends. This chain's CDR3 is CASSQDLPGNQPQHF. CDR3 coding DNA: TGCGCCAGCAGCCAAGATTTGCCAGGCAATCAGCCCCAGCATTTT.

This clonotype was detected ten times or more. The chain couples TRBV29-1 to TRBJ2-1; weak D call: TRBD2 (7 bases). The CDR3 totals 16 residues. Germline V lookup: CDR1 SQVTM, CDR2 ANQGSEA. V was trimmed by 1 base and J by 9 bases, leaving 22 bases between them. The CDR3 sequence is CSVEGEARGPPGEQFF. Written as DNA, the CDR3 is TGCAGCGTTGAAGGGGAGGCGCGGGGGCCTCCGGGTGAGCAGTTCTTC.

This clonotype showed up many times. The V gene is TRBV5-1, the J gene TRBJ2-1; D is perhaps TRBD2 (7 bases). Per germline, CDR1 SGHRS and CDR2 YFSETQ. The CDR3 totals 15 residues. V shed 2 bases and J shed 4 bases, with 13 bases lying between them. CDR3: CASSLRGAQYNEQFF. The CDR3 region has the DNA TGCGCCAGCAGCTTACGGGGGGCCCAATACAATGAGCAGTTCTTC.

Ten or more counts support this clonotype. The V and J genes are TRBV5-1 and TRBJ2-7; D possibly matches TRBD1 or TRBD2 (5 bases each). The CDR3 runs 15 residues. V shed 0 bases and J shed 0 bases, with 10 bases lying between them. Germline V gene data show CDR1 as SGHRS and CDR2 as YFSETQ. This CDR3 reads CASSLAGRFSYEQYF. The CDR3 nucleotides read TGCGCCAGCAGCTTGGCGGGACGCTTCTCCTACGAGCAGTACTTC.

In its sample, this clonotype was seen many times. The V call is TRBV4-3, the J call TRBJ2-2; 9 bases align to TRBD1. V trimming: 3 bases; J trimming: 6 bases; junction bases outside the gene matches: 2. CDR1 LGHNA and CDR2 YSLEER come from the germline V gene. The CDR3 spans 14 residues. The CDR3 DNA follows: TGCGCCAGCAGCCAGGGACAGGGCGCCGGGGAGCTGTTTTTT. Translated: CASSQGQGAGELFF.

This clonotype was counted at least ten times. CDR3 residues: CASSFPRPLDQETQYF. DNA for the CDR3: TGTGCCAGCAGTTTCCCCCGCCCACTAGATCAAGAGACCCAGTACTTC. The chain combines TRBV12-3 or TRBV12-4 with TRBJ2-5; weak D call: TRBD2 (5 bases). This CDR3 region has 16 residues. Trimming shortened V by 3 bases and J by 2 bases, and 16 bases separated the two germline ends.

This clonotype showed up many times. This rearrangement joins TRBV5-1 to TRBJ2-1; D not certain. Looked up from germline, CDR1 is SGHRS and CDR2 is YFSETQ. This CDR3 has 13 residues. V gave up 3 bases and J gave up 4 bases, with 8 bases separating them. The CDR3: CASSSRPYNEQFF. CDR3 nucleotide sequence: TGCGCCAGCAGCTCAAGACCTTACAATGAGCAGTTCTTC.

This clonotype was observed many times. V and J are TRBV7-9 and TRBJ2-5; weak D call: TRBD2 (6 bases). V was shortened by 6 bases and J by 3 bases, with 11 bases between the two germline ends. The germline CDR1 and CDR2 sequences are SEHNR and FQNEAQ (reference sequence). This CDR3 region has 13 residues. DNA for the CDR3: TGTGCCAGCAGGACTCGGGAGAAAGAGACCCAGTACTTC. Translating it yields CASRTREKETQYF.

Of note for this clonotype: This may be a read error, as it is one base from a much larger clone. The J gene is TRBJ2-3, the V gene TRBV12-3 or TRBV12-4; a weak D match, TRBD1 (5 bases). CDR3 size: 12 residues. Here the CDR3 DNA reads TGTGCCAGCACCTGGGGCACAGATACGAAGTATTTT. The encoded protein is CASTWGTDTKYF.

This clonotype has ten or more counts. This chain links TRBV20-1 with TRBJ2-7, with D perhaps TRBD1 (6 bases). This CDR3 contains 14 residues. The V end was cut by 5 bases, the J end by 2 bases, with 16 bases between. CDR1 and CDR2 from the germline V gene are DFQATT and SNEGSKA (reference sequence). The CDR3 reads CSAGPDRHTYEQYF. The DNA of the CDR3 is TGCAGTGCTGGCCCTGACAGGCATACCTACGAGCAGTACTTC.

This clonotype was observed at least ten times. This rearrangement joins TRBV5-1 to TRBJ2-7; 7 positions match TRBD1. Germline values: CDR1 SGHRS, CDR2 YFSETQ. V gave up 2 bases and J gave up 2 bases; unmatched junction bases: 7. The CDR3 length is 15 residues. In DNA form, the CDR3 reads TGCGCCAGCAGCTTTTCAGGGGGTACCGCCTACGAGCAGTACTTC. Translating gives CASSFSGGTAYEQYF.

This clonotype was observed many times. The V call is TRBV5-1, the J call TRBJ2-7; 8 bases map to TRBD1. The CDR3 has 15 amino acids. Trimming removed 4 bases from V and 4 bases from J; junction bases left unmatched: 10. Germline CDR1 is SGHRS and CDR2 is YFSETQ. This CDR3 reads CASSLGTGGGYEQYF. The CDR3 coding sequence is TGCGCCAGCAGCCTAGGGACAGGAGGAGGGTACGAGCAGTACTTC.

In its sample, this clonotype was seen many times. V is TRBV7-9 and J is TRBJ2-2; D is ambiguous. Per the germline V gene, CDR1 is SEHNR and CDR2 is FQNEAQ (reference sequence). The CDR3 runs to 13 residues. Between the trimmed V and J ends, which lost 5 bases and 2 bases, there was a span of 6 bases. Here the CDR3 DNA reads TGTGCCAGCAGCCCGTTTAACACCGGGGAGCTGTTTTTT. Its protein is CASSPFNTGELFF.

This clonotype came up many times. The rearrangement uses TRBV20-1 and TRBJ2-3; 12 bases are shared with TRBD2. Unmatched junction bases numbered 10, after V lost 3 bases and J lost 6 bases. The CDR3 runs to 16 residues. CDR1 is DFQATT, CDR2 SNEGSKA, per germline (reference sequence). Here the CDR3 reads CSASPTSGGPRDTQYF. For the CDR3, the DNA is TGCAGTGCTAGTCCGACTAGCGGGGGCCCAAGGGATACGCAGTATTTT.

This clonotype was found many times. The V gene is TRBV20-1, the J gene TRBJ2-2; 8 bases map to TRBD2. This CDR3 is 14 amino acids long. Per the germline V gene, CDR1 is DFQATT and CDR2 is SNEGSKA (reference sequence). The junction had 6 bases not matched to a gene; V was cut back by 3 bases and J by 6 bases. As DNA, the CDR3 is TGCAGTGCTAGGTTCGGGGGGGCCTCCGGGGAGCTGTTTTTT. Protein sequence: CSARFGGASGELFF.

This clonotype was recorded at least ten times. This could be a read error, since a much larger clone is one nucleotide away. The rearrangement links TRBV5-1 to TRBJ1-1, with a possible D match to TRBD1 (6 bases). Germline-derived CDR1 and CDR2 are SGHRS and YFSETQ. Between the trimmed V and J ends, which lost 4 bases and 3 bases, there was a span of 10 bases. The CDR3 length is 13 residues. CDR3 sequence reads: CASSLKGDTEAFF. The DNA for the CDR3 is TGCGCCAGCAGCCTCAAGGGGGACACTGAAGCTTTCTTT.

This clonotype was found many times. The V and J genes are TRBV28 and TRBJ2-7; D call uncertain. Germline loops: CDR1 MDHEN, CDR2 SYDVKM. Trimming removed 5 bases from V and 0 bases from J, with 11 bases in between. The CDR3 has 14 amino acids. The CDR3 protein is CASSKSGSSYEQYF. CDR3 DNA: TGTGCCAGCAGTAAATCCGGTTCCTCCTACGAGCAGTACTTC.

In this sample, this clonotype turned up many times. V usage is TRBV20-1 and J usage is TRBJ2-5, with D possibly matching TRBD2 (5 bases). This CDR3 comprises 15 residues. V gave up 0 bases and J gave up 5 bases, with 16 bases separating them. Germline values: CDR1 DFQATT, CDR2 SNEGSKA (reference sequence). CDR3: CSARDPFGGSETQYF. The CDR3 nucleotides read TGCAGTGCTAGAGATCCTTTCGGCGGGTCCGAGACCCAGTACTTC.

The table lists this clonotype with many counts. The rearrangement joins TRBV5-5 to TRBJ2-3; D not resolved. V gave up 0 bases and J gave up 0 bases, with 5 bases separating them. This CDR3 contains 14 residues. Germline lookup yields CDR1 SGHKS and CDR2 YYEKEE (reference sequence). Here the CDR3 reads CASSLDTSTDTQYF. CDR3 sequence (DNA): TGTGCCAGCAGCTTGGACACAAGCACAGATACGCAGTATTTT.

This clonotype was recorded many times. The gene calls are TRBV5-1 and TRBJ2-5; TRBD2 aligns across 12 bases. The CDR3 contains 15 residues. Germline loops: CDR1 SGHRS, CDR2 YFSETQ. V shed 0 bases and J 3 bases; nucleotides not matched to a gene: 0. CDR3 coding DNA: TGCGCCAGCAGCTTGGGGACTAGCGGGGAAGAGACCCAGTACTTC. This gives the protein CASSLGTSGEETQYF.

This clonotype was counted only a few times. This may be a read error, as it is one base from a much larger clone. This sequence joins TRBV7-2 and TRBJ2-3; 7 bases are shared with TRBD2. Germline V gene lookup returns CDR1 SGHTA and CDR2 FQGNSA. This CDR3 is 12 amino acids long. The CDR3 reads CDSRHTSEVLYF. In nucleotides, the CDR3 is TGTGACAGCAGGCATACTAGCGAAGTTCTGTATTTT.

This clonotype has a handful of counts. The V call is TRBV4-3, the J call TRBJ2-5; 8 nucleotides match TRBD2. The germline V gene encodes CDR1 LGHNA and CDR2 YSLEER. Trimming at V came to 5 bases and at J to 2 bases, leaving 7 bases not matched to a gene. CDR3 length: 15 amino acids. The CDR3: CASSYLAGQQETQYF. DNA for the CDR3: TGCGCCAGCAGCTATTTAGCGGGGCAACAAGAGACCCAGTACTTC.

The table lists this clonotype with many counts. The chain recombines TRBV20-1 with TRBJ1-2; no reliable D call. Germline CDR1 and CDR2: DFQATT and SNEGSKA (reference sequence). This CDR3 has 16 amino acids. The V and J ends lost 0 bases and 3 bases respectively, with 17 bases between them. For the CDR3, the DNA is TGCAGTGCTAGAGATTCCGTCAGTTTCTGGGACTATGGCTACACCTTC. This translates into CSARDSVSFWDYGYTF.

There are many counts of this clonotype. Written as DNA, the CDR3 is TGTGCCACCAGTGATTTTTACGAGAGATGCGAGCAGTACTTC. This translates into CATSDFYERCEQYF. The rearrangement joins TRBV24-1 to TRBJ2-7, with unresolved D. V was trimmed by 1 base and J by 6 bases, leaving 12 bases between them. CDR1 and CDR2 from the germline V gene are KGHDR and SFDVKD. This CDR3 is 14 amino acids long.

This clonotype was seen ten or more times. The rearrangement links TRBV5-6 to TRBJ2-2; 8 bases agree with TRBD2. J gave up 1 base and V 4 bases, and 6 bases lay outside the gene matches. The CDR3 is made up of 16 amino acids. Germline V CDR1 and CDR2: SGHDT, YYEEEE. In DNA, the CDR3 is TGTGCCAGCAGCGATATAGCGGGAAAGAACACCGGGGAGCTGTTTTTT. Translating gives CASSDIAGKNTGELFF.